Following are 10 T cell receptor beta chains from one sample sequenced in a study of cytomegalovirus exposure and HLA in healthy donors. Both 60 Vbeta primers and 13 Jbeta primers went into the PCR. Libraries were prepared by immunoSEQ multiplex PCR; TCRdb keeps only in-frame clonotypes and omits some of them. The sample lists approximately 100,000 clones, 64% occurring once. The specimen was PBMCs. These receptors came from a man aged 55 to 70 in good health and CMV-seronegative.

In this sample, this clone turned up a few times. This chain connects TRBV18 to TRBJ2-5, with a possible D match to TRBD1 (5 bases). Germline V CDR1 and CDR2: KGHSH, LQKENI. The CDR3 is 16 residues long. The V end lost 3 bases, the J end lost 1 base, and 15 bases lay between the germline ends. Here the CDR3 DNA reads TGTGCCAGCTCACCTCTTCCGGACACCCTCCAAGAGACCCAGTACTTC. The encoded protein is CASSPLPDTLQETQYF.

This clone came up once. The V and J genes are TRBV9 and TRBJ2-3; 9 bases are a match to TRBD2. This CDR3 comprises 15 residues. CDR1 and CDR2 from the germline V gene are SGDLS and YYNGEE. V lost 0 bases to trimming and J lost 3 bases; unmatched junction nucleotides: 2. The CDR3 here is CASSVVLAGTDTQYF. CDR3 sequence (DNA): TGTGCCAGCAGCGTAGTCCTAGCGGGAACAGATACGCAGTATTTT.

This chain links TRBV2 with TRBJ2-5, with TRBD1 matching 7 bases. This CDR3 is built from 15 residues. Germline CDR1 reads SNHLY; CDR2 reads FYNNEI. Losses at the gene ends were 5 bases for V and 0 bases for J; bases not matched to a gene: 6. The CDR3 loop reads CASSFYRGDQETQYF. The CDR3 DNA sequence: TGTGCCAGCAGTTTTTACAGGGGAGACCAAGAGACCCAGTACTTC.

This rearrangement joins TRBV6-5 to TRBJ1-5, with 8 positions matching TRBD1. Trimming removed 4 bases from V and 5 bases from J; junction bases left unmatched: 7. CDR3 length equals 15 residues. Germline lookup yields CDR1 MNHEY and CDR2 SVGAGI. The CDR3 spells CASSSNGQGDQPQHF. The CDR3, as DNA: TGTGCCAGCAGTTCCAACGGACAGGGCGATCAGCCCCAGCATTTT.

The V and J genes are TRBV6-1 and TRBJ1-3; D perhaps matches TRBD1 (5 bases). Germline V gene sequence: CDR1 MNHNS, CDR2 SASEGT. The CDR3 extends over 15 amino acids. The V end was cut by 6 bases, the J end by 3 bases, with 15 bases between. This CDR3 reads CASSRRGPGGNTIYF. DNA of the CDR3: TGTGCCAGCAGCAGGAGGGGTCCCGGTGGAAACACCATATATTTT.

The J gene is TRBJ2-1, the V gene TRBV5-1, with TRBD2 matching 9 bases. V was clipped by 4 bases and J by 4 bases; unmatched bases: 9. The CDR3 is made up of 16 amino acids. Per germline, CDR1 SGHRS and CDR2 YFSETQ. DNA of the CDR3: TGCGCCAGCAGCCGTCTCCCCACTAGCGGGTACAATGAGCAGTTCTTC. This encodes CASSRLPTSGYNEQFF.

The genes are TRBV4-2 and TRBJ2-5; TRBD2 is a possible D gene (5 bases). Trimming removed 0 bases at V and 4 bases at J, with 6 bases between. Germline CDR1 and CDR2: LGHNA and YNFKEQ. The CDR3 covers 13 residues. CDR3 loop: CASSQDRGETQYF. The CDR3 region has the DNA TGTGCCAGCAGCCAAGATCGGGGAGAGACCCAGTACTTC.

This chain uses TRBV5-4 with TRBJ1-1; D not certain. There are 13 residues in the CDR3. V was trimmed by 6 bases and J by 5 bases, leaving 14 bases between them. Germline values: CDR1 SGHNT, CDR2 YYREEE (reference sequence). CDR3 DNA: TGTGCCAGCACCCTTGGTCGGGTGACTGAAGCTTTCTTT. Translation: CASTLGRVTEAFF. The entire variable domain, with the rest obtained from reference TRBV5-4 and TRBJ1-1, is as follows: ETGVTQSPTHLIKTRGQQVTLRCSSQSGHNTVSWYQQALGQGPQFIFQYYREEENGRGNFPPRFSGLQFPNYSSELNVNALELDDSALYLCASTLGRVTEAFFGQGTRLTVV.

The CDR3 sequence is CAWSVRGGNEQYF. The CDR3 nucleotides read TGTGCCTGGAGTGTACGAGGGGGAAACGAGCAGTACTTC. This chain connects TRBV30 to TRBJ2-7; D possibly corresponds to TRBD1 (6 bases). Trimming shortened V by 0 bases and J by 5 bases, and 11 bases separated the two germline ends. From germline, CDR1 is GTSNPN and CDR2 SVGIG (reference sequence). The CDR3 runs to 13 residues.

The V call is TRBV5-1, the J call TRBJ2-7, with 8 nucleotides matching TRBD1. V was clipped by 0 bases and J by 7 bases; unmatched bases: 9. The CDR3 consists of 15 residues. Per the germline V gene, CDR1 is SGHRS and CDR2 is YFSETQ. CDR3 DNA: TGCGCCAGCAGCTTGGCCCTCGGGACAGGTCTTGAGCAGTACTTC. Its protein is CASSLALGTGLEQYF.